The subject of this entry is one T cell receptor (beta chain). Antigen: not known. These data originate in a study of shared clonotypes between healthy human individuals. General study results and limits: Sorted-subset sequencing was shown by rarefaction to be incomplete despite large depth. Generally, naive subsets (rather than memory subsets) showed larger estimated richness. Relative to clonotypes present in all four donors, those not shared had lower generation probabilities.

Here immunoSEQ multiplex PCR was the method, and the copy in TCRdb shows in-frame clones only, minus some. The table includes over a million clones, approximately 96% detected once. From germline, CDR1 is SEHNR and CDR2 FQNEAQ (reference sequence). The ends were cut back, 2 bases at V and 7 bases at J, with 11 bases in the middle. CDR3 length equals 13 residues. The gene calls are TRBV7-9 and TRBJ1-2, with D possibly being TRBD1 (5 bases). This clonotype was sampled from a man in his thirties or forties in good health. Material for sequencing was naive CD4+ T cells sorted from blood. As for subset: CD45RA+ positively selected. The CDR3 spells CASSLPGLGGYTF. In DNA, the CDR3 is TGTGCCAGCAGCTTACCAGGGTTGGGTGGCTACACCTTC.